This TCR beta chain appears in the sequencing data of a study of cytomegalovirus exposure and HLA in healthy donors. Deletions cut 2 bases from V and 5 bases from J, with 12 bases between. The CDR3 is made up of 14 amino acids. Germline CDR1 and CDR2: SGHTS and YDEGEE. PCR used 60 Vbeta primers and 13 Jbeta primers. Sequencing was performed with immunoSEQ multiplex PCR; in TCRdb, only in-frame clones are kept and a portion is missing. Of roughly 62,000 clones listed, 60% to 85% are singletons. The source material was PBMCs. The receptor's source is a woman aged 40 to 55 in good health and CMV-seropositive. The rearrangement joins TRBV5-8 to TRBJ2-3; TRBD2 might be the D (5 bases). CDR3 sequence (DNA): TGTGCCAGCAGCTTTCCGGGGTGGGAAGATACGCAGTATTTT. It translates to CASSFPGWEDTQYF. Full variable domain (missing parts from reference TRBV5-8 and TRBJ2-3): EAGVTQSPTHLIKTRGQQATLRCSPISGHTSVYWYQQALGLGLQFLLWYDEGEERNRGNFPPRFSGRQFPNYSSELNVNALELEDSALYLCASSFPGWEDTQYFGPGTRLTVL.